What follows are 5 T cell receptor beta chains derived from one specimen sequenced in a study of shared clonotypes between healthy human individuals. The table came from immunoSEQ multiplex PCR; TCRdb's copy has only in-frame clones and leaves some out. The data hold about a million clones, with roughly 80% observed a single time. The sequencing sample was made of memory CD4+ T cells from PBMCs. Subset described: CD45RA-negative fraction. Receptor source: a man younger than 30 in good health. Some clones in this sample may be carry-over from other donors' samples.

In regard to this clone: Compared with germline, one end of the junction differs, possibly owing to a read error. The chain carries TRBV7-3 and TRBJ2-7, with D possibly matching TRBD1 (5 bases). The CDR3 runs to 13 residues. CDR1 SGHTA and CDR2 FQGTGA come from the germline V gene. The CDR3 region has the DNA TGTGCCAGCAGCTTAGCTTATGACAGCCTAAGGGGCTTC. The encoded protein is CASSLAYDSLRGF.

J is TRBJ2-1 and V is TRBV5-1; 8 bases fit TRBD2. J gave up 5 bases and V 4 bases, and 11 bases lay outside the gene matches. CDR3 length: 16 amino acids. Germline CDR1 and CDR2: SGHRS and YFSETQ. The CDR3 protein is CASSRGAGLDHNEQFF. DNA for the CDR3: TGCGCCAGCAGCAGGGGGGCGGGACTAGATCACAATGAGCAGTTCTTC.

This clone turned up a few times. This CDR3 is also generated by other DNA sequences in the sample. V and J are TRBV7-2 and TRBJ1-1; perhaps TRBD1 as D (6 bases). Deletions cut 5 bases from V and 1 base from J, with 11 bases between. The CDR3 is 14 amino acids. From germline, CDR1 is SGHTA and CDR2 FQGNSA. CDR3 region: CASSPGAANTEAFF. CDR3 nucleotide sequence: TGTGCCAGCAGCCCGGGGGCGGCGAACACTGAAGCTTTCTTT.

This clone was observed a handful of times. This rearrangement joins TRBV9 to TRBJ1-1; D is unresolved. Germline V gives CDR1 SGDLS, CDR2 YYNGEE. V was trimmed by 3 bases and J by 5 bases, leaving 14 bases between them. CDR3 length equals 14 residues. CDR3 coding DNA: TGTGCCAGCAGCGCCTCGGGGTGGGATACTGAAGCTTTCTTT. It yields the protein CASSASGWDTEAFF.

This rearrangement joins TRBV7-3 to TRBJ2-1, with 8 nucleotides matching TRBD2. The V gene end was trimmed by 5 bases and the J gene end by 6 bases; junction bases not matched to a gene: 9. In germline, CDR1 is SGHTA, CDR2 FQGTGA. The CDR3 covers 15 residues. CDR3 amino acids: CASSPRGGYGNEQFF. CDR3 in DNA: TGTGCCAGCAGCCCACGGGGGGGCTATGGCAATGAGCAGTTCTTC.